Listed below are T cell receptor beta chains from one sample, sequenced in a study of T cells in Graves' hyperthyroidism and ophthalmopathy. TCRdb used MiXCR to reprocess the multiplex PCR reads, holding one entry per CDR3 protein. The sample includes more than 450,000 distinct CDR3 sequences, around 15% of them seen just once. The source material was blood. Receptors were obtained from a woman in her 40s with Graves' hyperthyroidism. Each CDR3 is given with its conserved first and last residue. Each record gives: J gene, clone size, D gene, V gene, CDR3 protein, CDR3 DNA. D genes are given only for firm matches. Clone size is given for some rows only: seen once, a few or many times, or a class if the clone is expanded.

J: TRBJ1-4; size: NA; D: NA; V: TRBV3-1; CDR3: CASSLSTNEKLFF; DNA: TGTGCCAGCAGCCTCTCAACTAATGAAAAACTGTTTTTT
J: TRBJ1-3; size: few; D: TRBD1; V: TRBV7-9; CDR3: CASSGTGGRGGNTIYF; DNA: TGTGCCAGCAGCGGGACAGGGGGTCGGGGAGGAAACACCATATATTTT
J: TRBJ2-1; size: many; D: TRBD2; V: TRBV5-1; CDR3: CASVSSGSSYNEQFF; DNA: TGCGCCAGCGTGAGTAGCGGGAGCTCCTACAATGAGCAGTTCTTC
J: TRBJ2-5; size: many; D: NA; V: TRBV28; CDR3: CASSPLASEETQYF; DNA: TGTGCCAGCAGCCCCCTGGCTAGCGAGGAGACCCAGTACTTC
J: TRBJ2-1; size: NA; D: NA; V: TRBV15; CDR3: CATSRGPEWEFF; DNA: TGTGCCACCAGCAGGGGCCCGGAGTGGGAGTTCTTC
J: TRBJ1-4; size: many; D: NA; V: TRBV18; CDR3: CASSPPEITGKLFF; DNA: TGTGCCAGCTCACCACCGGAGATTACAGGAAAACTGTTTTTT
J: TRBJ2-2; size: many; D: NA; V: TRBV10-3; CDR3: CANTVDSRDTGELFF; DNA: TGTGCCAACACGGTGGACTCCCGCGACACCGGGGAGCTGTTTTTT
J: TRBJ2-1; size: NA; D: TRBD2; V: TRBV6-2/TRBV6-3; CDR3: CASFAGGLGNEQFF; DNA: TGTGCCAGTTTTGCGGGAGGGCTAGGTAATGAGCAGTTCTTC
J: TRBJ2-3; size: many; D: NA; V: TRBV12-3/TRBV12-4; CDR3: CASSLLSSWSIDTQYF; DNA: TGTGCCAGCAGTTTATTGTCTAGCTGGAGTATCGATACGCAGTATTTT
J: TRBJ2-7; size: many; D: NA; V: TRBV10-2; CDR3: CASMGRSPEQYF; DNA: TGCGCCAGCATGGGGCGGAGCCCCGAGCAGTACTTC
J: TRBJ1-1; size: once; D: TRBD1; V: TRBV12-3/TRBV12-4; CDR3: CASSTGTGGVPEAFF; DNA: TGTGCCAGCAGTACCGGGACAGGGGGCGTCCCTGAAGCTTTCTTT
J: TRBJ2-1; size: few; D: NA; V: TRBV24-1; CDR3: CATSYQNEQFF; DNA: TGTGCCACCAGTTATCAGAATGAGCAGTTCTTC
J: TRBJ1-1; size: few; D: TRBD1; V: TRBV5-8; CDR3: CASSLGTGGRNTEAFF; DNA: TGTGCCAGCAGCTTGGGTACAGGGGGAAGGAACACTGAAGCTTTCTTT
J: TRBJ1-2; size: many; D: TRBD1; V: TRBV2; CDR3: CASRPQEGAQGYTF; DNA: TGTGCCAGCAGACCACAAGAGGGGGCGCAGGGCTACACCTTC
J: TRBJ2-5; size: many; D: NA; V: TRBV28; CDR3: CASSLQVGETQYF; DNA: TGTGCCAGCAGTTTACAGGTCGGGGAGACCCAGTACTTC
J: TRBJ2-1; size: few; D: TRBD2; V: TRBV7-6; CDR3: CASSAGLAGVGINEQFF; DNA: TGTGCCAGCAGCGCAGGACTAGCGGGAGTTGGGATAAATGAGCAGTTCTTC
J: TRBJ1-1; size: many; D: NA; V: TRBV30; CDR3: CAWKGINTEAFF; DNA: TGTGCCTGGAAGGGGATAAACACTGAAGCTTTCTTT
J: TRBJ1-6; size: many; D: NA; V: TRBV27; CDR3: CASSLLGADSPLHF; DNA: TGTGCCAGCAGTTTATTAGGGGCGGATTCACCCCTCCACTTT
J: TRBJ2-3; size: few; D: NA; V: TRBV28; CDR3: CASSLRPRPPDTQYF; DNA: TGTGCCAGCAGTCTCCGGCCCCGTCCGCCCGATACGCAGTATTTT
J: TRBJ2-2; size: few; D: TRBD1; V: TRBV9; CDR3: CASNHGTGPNTGELFF; DNA: TGTGCCAGCAACCATGGGACAGGGCCGAACACCGGGGAGCTGTTTTTT
J: TRBJ2-6; size: once; D: NA; V: TRBV19; CDR3: CASMGNLGTRTPGANVLTF; DNA: TGTGCCAGTATGGGGAACCTTGGGACACGGACCCCTGGGGCCAACGTCCTGACTTTC
J: TRBJ2-3; size: few; D: NA; V: TRBV12-3/TRBV12-4; CDR3: CASSFDPNTQYF; DNA: TGTGCCAGCAGTTTTGACCCTAATACGCAGTATTTT
J: TRBJ2-2; size: once; D: TRBD2; V: TRBV12-3/TRBV12-4; CDR3: CASRPGLAGGHSTGELFF; DNA: TGTGCCAGCAGACCGGGACTAGCGGGAGGGCATAGCACCGGGGAGCTGTTTTTT
J: TRBJ2-2; size: many; D: NA; V: TRBV18; CDR3: CASSRIGTNTGELFF; DNA: TGTGCCAGCTCACGAATAGGGACCAACACCGGGGAGCTGTTTTTT
J: TRBJ1-1; size: many; D: NA; V: TRBV27; CDR3: CASSPIPWGTEAFF; DNA: TGTGCCAGCAGTCCCATCCCTTGGGGGACTGAAGCTTTCTTT
J: TRBJ1-4; size: many; D: NA; V: TRBV18; CDR3: CASSGSRGVEKLFF; DNA: TGTGCCAGCTCAGGTTCCAGGGGTGTTGAAAAACTGTTTTTT